This TCR beta chain was identified during a study of blood T cells in healthy people across ages. Study-wide context: Template-switching capture recovered about one barcoded beta molecule per two T cells.

From germline, CDR1 is SGHAT and CDR2 FQDESV (reference sequence). CDR3 length: 14 amino acids. The ends were cut back, 10 bases at V and 0 bases at J, with 13 bases in the middle. A J-beta primer mix and a sample-barcoded 5' primer were used in a second PCR of about 7 to 11 cycles. From the 5' RACE reads, TCRdb called clonotypes with MiXCR, one entry per CDR3 protein. The sample contains hundreds of thousands of distinct CDR3 sequences, 52% of which appear only once. This clonotype appeared many times. Every donor contributed about 10 milliliters of peripheral blood by blood draw. Sequenced: blood. This rearrangement joins TRBV11-1 to TRBJ2-1; no reliable D call. The clonotype was recovered from a woman at least 80 years old in good health. The CDR3 bases are TGTGCCACAAGCCGGGTTTACTCCTACAATGAGCAGTTCTTC. Amino acid sequence: CATSRVYSYNEQFF.